This is a list of T cell receptor beta chains from one sample in a study of shared clonotypes between healthy human individuals. Using immunoSEQ multiplex PCR, the repertoire was profiled, and TCRdb retains in-frame clones only, with some absent. In the table there are about 550,000 clones, about 95% of which are singletons. The sample taken for sequencing was naive CD8+ T cells sorted from blood. These receptors were taken from a woman in her 30s in good health. The CDR3 runs from the conserved cysteine through the conserved F or W. A D gene is named only where the DNA matches it firmly. The listing skips clone size in some rows; elsewhere it reads once, few, many or a size class.

J | V | D | size | CDR3 | DNA
TRBJ1-6 | TRBV7-8 | TRBD1 | NA | CASSQDRRGGPLHF | TGTGCCAGCAGCCAGGACAGGAGAGGCGGACCCCTCCACTTT
TRBJ1-1 | TRBV4-1 | NA | NA | CASSQDMEVWDTEAFF | TGCGCCAGCAGCCAAGATATGGAGGTTTGGGACACTGAAGCTTTCTTT
TRBJ2-3 | TRBV10-2 | TRBD2 | NA | CASSRGTSDSTDTQYF | TGCGCCAGCAGTCGCGGGACTAGCGATAGCACAGATACGCAGTATTTT
TRBJ2-7 | TRBV25-1 | NA | NA | CASSVTTGSEQYF | TGTGCCAGCAGTGTTACAACAGGGTCCGAGCAGTACTTC
TRBJ2-2 | TRBV11-2 | TRBD2 | NA | CASSLVFLAGGGELFF | TGTGCCAGCAGCTTAGTTTTTCTAGCGGGAGGCGGGGAGCTGTTTTTT
TRBJ2-3 | TRBV29-1 | TRBD2 | NA | CSVGLAGMRDTQYF | TGCAGCGTCGGACTAGCCGGAATGAGGGATACGCAGTATTTT
TRBJ1-2 | TRBV27 | TRBD1 | NA | CASSLTGASYGYTF | TGTGCCAGCAGTTTAACAGGGGCCTCCTATGGCTACACCTTC
TRBJ2-3 | TRBV28 | NA | NA | CASSPDTNTDTQYF | TGTGCCAGCAGTCCGGACACCAACACAGATACGCAGTATTTT
TRBJ1-1 | TRBV7-9 | TRBD1 | NA | CASSLSDRGNTEAFF | TGTGCCAGCAGCTTATCGGACAGGGGGAACACTGAAGCTTTCTTT
TRBJ2-7 | TRBV2 | NA | NA | CASDTSYEQYF | TGTGCCAGCGACACCTCCTACGAGCAGTACTTC
TRBJ1-5 | TRBV30 | NA | few | CALETESNQPQHF | TGTGCCTTGGAGACGGAAAGCAATCAGCCCCAGCATTTT
TRBJ2-7 | TRBV27 | TRBD1 | NA | CASSFLTGGGDEQYF | TGTGCCAGCAGTTTCCTGACAGGGGGCGGCGACGAGCAGTACTTC
TRBJ2-7 | TRBV7-2 | NA | NA | CASSLVGDSYEQYF | TGTGCCAGCAGCTTAGTGGGGGACTCCTACGAGCAGTACTTC
TRBJ1-5 | TRBV4-2 | NA | once | CASSQEYPSNQPQHF | TGTGCCAGCAGCCAAGAATACCCTAGCAATCAGCCCCAGCATTTT
TRBJ2-2 | TRBV5-6 | TRBD2 | NA | CASSLTSGRAGELFF | TGTGCCAGCAGCTTGACTAGCGGGAGAGCCGGGGAGCTGTTTTTT
TRBJ2-1 | TRBV9 | NA | NA | CASSVSGYNEQFF | TGTGCCAGCAGCGTAAGCGGCTACAATGAGCAGTTCTTC
TRBJ1-3 | TRBV28 | NA | NA | CASSFSEGNTIYF | TGTGCCAGCAGTTTTTCAGAGGGAAACACCATATATTTT
TRBJ2-7 | TRBV11-2 | NA | NA | CASSLSPAYEQYF | TGTGCCAGCAGCTTAAGTCCTGCCTACGAGCAGTACTTC
TRBJ2-1 | TRBV9 | NA | once | CASSVVGSVSYNEQFF | TGTGCCAGCAGCGTAGTTGGTAGCGTATCCTACAATGAGCAGTTCTTC
TRBJ1-2 | TRBV5-5 | NA | once | CASSLTGPGYGYTF | TGTGCCAGCAGCTTGACAGGACCGGGCTATGGCTACACCTTC
TRBJ2-1 | TRBV5-6 | NA | NA | CASSLVGGEQFF | TGTGCCAGCAGCTTGGTAGGAGGTGAGCAGTTCTTC
TRBJ1-1 | TRBV7-9 | NA | NA | CASSGGAGGTEAFF | TGTGCCAGCAGCGGAGGCGCCGGGGGCACTGAAGCTTTCTTT
TRBJ2-1 | TRBV6-6 | TRBD2 | NA | CASSSGSRNEQFF | TGTGCCAGCAGTAGCGGGAGTAGGAATGAGCAGTTCTTC
TRBJ2-5 | TRBV5-1 | TRBD2 | NA | CASSDWTSGKETQYF | TGCGCCAGCAGCGACTGGACTAGCGGGAAAGAGACCCAGTACTTC
TRBJ2-7 | TRBV11-2 | NA | NA | CASTKHSYEQYF | TGTGCCAGCACCAAGCACTCATACGAGCAGTACTTC
TRBJ1-2 | TRBV28 | NA | NA | CASSSPTGIRFGYTF | TGTGCCAGCAGTTCACCTACAGGGATTAGATTCGGCTACACCTTC
TRBJ1-2 | TRBV4-2 | NA | NA | CASSQDRGWAYGYTF | TGTGCCAGCAGCCAAGATAGAGGATGGGCCTATGGCTACACCTTC
TRBJ2-7 | TRBV5-6 | NA | NA | CASSRAGEQYF | TGTGCCAGCAGCCGGGCGGGAGAGCAGTACTTC
TRBJ2-2 | TRBV27 | NA | NA | CASSLLATGELFF | TGTGCCAGCAGTTTACTGGCCACCGGGGAGCTGTTTTTT
TRBJ2-1 | TRBV28 | TRBD1 | NA | CASSLGTGVTSKFF | TGTGCCAGCAGTTTAGGGACAGGGGTTACTAGTAAGTTCTTC
TRBJ2-1 | TRBV13 | NA | once | CASSSQRVYNEQFF | TGTGCCAGCAGCTCGCAGAGGGTATACAATGAGCAGTTCTTC
TRBJ2-3 | TRBV27 | NA | NA | CASSYADTQYF | TGTGCCAGCAGTTATGCAGATACGCAGTATTTT
TRBJ1-5 | TRBV11-2 | NA | NA | CASSGTLSNQPQHF | TGTGCCAGCAGCGGGACACTAAGCAATCAGCCCCAGCATTTT
TRBJ1-1 | TRBV29-1 | TRBD1 | NA | CSVDSGGYIF | TGCAGCGTTGACTCAGGGGGCTATATCTTT
TRBJ1-1 | TRBV13 | NA | NA | CASSFTGETEAFF | TGTGCCAGCAGCTTCACGGGGGAGACTGAAGCTTTCTTT
TRBJ2-3 | TRBV4-1 | TRBD2 | NA | CASSANWGPSGKMADTQYF | TGCGCCAGCAGCGCCAACTGGGGTCCAAGCGGGAAGATGGCAGATACGCAGTATTTT
TRBJ2-1 | TRBV7-7 | TRBD2 | NA | CASSPFASGSSEQFF | TGTGCCAGCAGCCCTTTCGCTAGCGGGAGTTCTGAGCAGTTCTTC
TRBJ1-2 | TRBV11-2 | NA | NA | CASSSGSDYGYTF | TGTGCCAGCAGCTCAGGATCCGACTATGGCTACACCTTC
TRBJ2-3 | TRBV6-4 | TRBD1 | NA | CASSLRTGGNTDTQYF | TGTGCCAGCAGCCTCCGGACAGGGGGCAACACAGATACGCAGTATTTT
TRBJ1-1 | TRBV28 | NA | NA | CASSWRNTEAFF | TGTGCCAGCTCCTGGAGAAACACTGAAGCTTTCTTT
TRBJ2-1 | TRBV28 | NA | NA | CASSLWWGLKQFF | TGTGCCAGCAGTTTATGGTGGGGCTTGAAGCAGTTCTTC
TRBJ2-1 | TRBV29-1 | TRBD1 | NA | CSVESVRVGGLNEQFF | TGCAGCGTTGAAAGTGTGAGGGTAGGGGGCCTCAATGAGCAGTTCTTC
TRBJ1-4 | TRBV5-1 | NA | NA | CASSLGQATNEKLFF | TGCGCCAGCAGCTTGGGACAGGCAACTAATGAAAAACTGTTTTTT